Listed below are T cell receptor beta chains from one sample, sequenced in a study of Ad26.COV2.S vaccination and SARS-CoV-2 variants. The method was immunoSEQ multiplex PCR; TCRdb's version includes in-frame clones alone and lacks a portion of them. Found here are about 460,000 clones, roughly 87% of them singletons; the top ten hold about 1.5%. The specimen comprised peripheral blood, sampled in a trial of Ad26.COV2.S vaccine versus placebo. Receptors were obtained from a person between 18 and 65 years old who received the Ad26.COV2.S COVID-19 vaccine or a placebo. CDR3s include the opening cysteine and the closing phenylalanine or tryptophan. The D gene is left open where the match is weak. Not all rows give a size; the values are once, few, many and, for expanded clones, a class.

v_gene: TRBV14
abundance: NA
j_gene: TRBJ2-7
d_gene: NA
CDR3nt: TGTGCCAGCGCCGGGACGATCAGAGCCGAGCAGTACTTC
CDR3aa: CASAGTIRAEQYF

v_gene: TRBV4-3
abundance: NA
j_gene: TRBJ2-3
d_gene: TRBD2
CDR3nt: TGCGCCAGCAGCCAAACTATAGCGGGGGTTTACGCGGGGCAGTATTTT
CDR3aa: CASSQTIAGVYAGQYF

v_gene: TRBV5-8
abundance: NA
j_gene: TRBJ2-7
d_gene: TRBD1
CDR3nt: TGTGCCAGCAGACACCGGGACAGGGGGCTGAATTGGCAGTACTTC
CDR3aa: CASRHRDRGLNWQYF

v_gene: TRBV5-1
abundance: NA
j_gene: TRBJ2-1
d_gene: NA
CDR3nt: TGCGCCAGCCGAATCATAGGTGTGTTCAATGAGCAGTTCTTC
CDR3aa: CASRIIGVFNEQFF

v_gene: TRBV19
abundance: NA
j_gene: TRBJ1-1
d_gene: NA
CDR3nt: TGTGCCAGTAGCCCAACCCCGAAAAGGAACACTGAAGCTTTCTTT
CDR3aa: CASSPTPKRNTEAFF

v_gene: TRBV2
abundance: NA
j_gene: TRBJ1-2
d_gene: NA
CDR3nt: TGTGCCAGCAGTGAGTGGGCAGGGGATGGCTACACCTTC
CDR3aa: CASSEWAGDGYTF

v_gene: TRBV6-5
abundance: NA
j_gene: TRBJ1-2
d_gene: NA
CDR3nt: TGTGCCAGCGGCGGGCGGACTTATGGCTACACCTTC
CDR3aa: CASGGRTYGYTF

v_gene: TRBV6-2/TRBV6-3
abundance: NA
j_gene: TRBJ2-2
d_gene: NA
CDR3nt: TGTGCCAGCAGTTATGGGTCTTTCGGGGAGCTGTTTTTT
CDR3aa: CASSYGSFGELFF

v_gene: TRBV6-6
abundance: NA
j_gene: TRBJ1-2
d_gene: NA
CDR3nt: TGTGCCAGCGGCGGGCTGGATAACTATGGCTACACCTTC
CDR3aa: CASGGLDNYGYTF

v_gene: TRBV6-5
abundance: NA
j_gene: TRBJ2-1
d_gene: NA
CDR3nt: TGTGCCAGCAGTTACCCTGCTACGACGGGTAACAATGAGCAGTTCTTC
CDR3aa: CASSYPATTGNNEQFF

v_gene: TRBV10-3
abundance: few
j_gene: TRBJ2-7
d_gene: NA
CDR3nt: TGTGCCATCGGATTCAACTTGGGCTCGGTCTACGAGCAGTACTTC
CDR3aa: CAIGFNLGSVYEQYF

v_gene: TRBV27
abundance: NA
j_gene: TRBJ1-4
d_gene: TRBD1
CDR3nt: TGTGCCAGCAGCCCTCACAGGGGGACAGTTAATGTAACTAATGAAAAACTGTTTTTT
CDR3aa: CASSPHRGTVNVTNEKLFF

v_gene: TRBV2
abundance: NA
j_gene: TRBJ2-1
d_gene: NA
CDR3nt: TGTGCCAGCAGTGAGCGGGAAAACTCCTACAATGAGCAGTTCTTC
CDR3aa: CASSERENSYNEQFF

v_gene: TRBV7-9
abundance: once
j_gene: TRBJ2-5
d_gene: TRBD1
CDR3nt: TGTGCCAGCAGCTTCGGGACAGGGGGAGAGACCCAGTACTTC
CDR3aa: CASSFGTGGETQYF

v_gene: TRBV19
abundance: few
j_gene: TRBJ1-5
d_gene: NA
CDR3nt: TGTGCCAGTAGTATCACCTTTTCCAATCAGCCCCAGCATTTT
CDR3aa: CASSITFSNQPQHF

v_gene: TRBV6-5
abundance: few
j_gene: TRBJ2-5
d_gene: NA
CDR3nt: TGTGCCAGCAGGGCAGGGGCAGAGACCCAGTACTTC
CDR3aa: CASRAGAETQYF

v_gene: TRBV7-9
abundance: NA
j_gene: TRBJ2-2
d_gene: NA
CDR3nt: TGTGCCAGCAGCTTATCGGGCGGGCCGTACACCGGGGAGCTGTTTTTT
CDR3aa: CASSLSGGPYTGELFF

v_gene: TRBV27
abundance: NA
j_gene: TRBJ1-2
d_gene: TRBD1
CDR3nt: TGTGCCAGCAGTTTACACCGGGACAGACCAGACTACTATGGCTACACCTTC
CDR3aa: CASSLHRDRPDYYGYTF

v_gene: TRBV18
abundance: NA
j_gene: TRBJ2-4
d_gene: TRBD1
CDR3nt: TGTGCCAGCTCACCTCCGGGACAGGGTATGGACATTCAGTACTTC
CDR3aa: CASSPPGQGMDIQYF

v_gene: TRBV20-1
abundance: NA
j_gene: TRBJ1-2
d_gene: NA
CDR3nt: TGCAGTGCCACCGACTATGGCTACACCTTC
CDR3aa: CSATDYGYTF

v_gene: TRBV25-1
abundance: once
j_gene: TRBJ2-1
d_gene: TRBD1
CDR3nt: TGTGCCAGCAGTGTCCGACAGGGGGCCAACAATGAGCAGTTCTTC
CDR3aa: CASSVRQGANNEQFF

v_gene: TRBV19
abundance: NA
j_gene: TRBJ1-5
d_gene: TRBD1
CDR3nt: TGTGCCAGTAGTCCGGGACAGGGCAATCAGCCCCAGCATTTT
CDR3aa: CASSPGQGNQPQHF

v_gene: TRBV27
abundance: NA
j_gene: TRBJ2-1
d_gene: TRBD2
CDR3nt: TGTGCCAGCAAACTAGCGGGAGGCGAAGAGCAGTTCTTC
CDR3aa: CASKLAGGEEQFF

v_gene: TRBV30
abundance: NA
j_gene: TRBJ1-2
d_gene: NA
CDR3nt: TGTGCCTGGGGACAGTCAGCTAACTATGGCTACACCTTC
CDR3aa: CAWGQSANYGYTF

v_gene: TRBV28
abundance: NA
j_gene: TRBJ2-7
d_gene: TRBD1
CDR3nt: TGTGCCAGCAGTTTCAGGACAGGGGTCTCCTACGAGCAGTACTTC
CDR3aa: CASSFRTGVSYEQYF

v_gene: TRBV11-2
abundance: NA
j_gene: TRBJ2-4
d_gene: NA
CDR3nt: TGTGCCAGCAGCCCCCGGGCTAGCTTGGCCGCCAAAAACATTCAGTACTTC
CDR3aa: CASSPRASLAAKNIQYF

v_gene: TRBV29-1
abundance: once
j_gene: TRBJ2-7
d_gene: NA
CDR3nt: TGCAGCGTTCTGGGGCAGAGCTCCTACGAGCAGTACTTC
CDR3aa: CSVLGQSSYEQYF

v_gene: TRBV2
abundance: NA
j_gene: TRBJ1-5
d_gene: TRBD1
CDR3nt: TGTGCCTCTCAGGGGGAGTGGGGTCATCAGCCCCAGCATTTT
CDR3aa: CASQGEWGHQPQHF

v_gene: TRBV2
abundance: NA
j_gene: TRBJ2-5
d_gene: NA
CDR3nt: TGTGCCAGCAGTGAAGCGTCAGCTCAAGAGACCCAGTACTTC
CDR3aa: CASSEASAQETQYF

v_gene: TRBV7-8
abundance: once
j_gene: TRBJ1-2
d_gene: NA
CDR3nt: TGTGCCAGCAGCTTAGTGTCGACGTATGGCTACACCTTC
CDR3aa: CASSLVSTYGYTF

v_gene: TRBV19
abundance: NA
j_gene: TRBJ2-7
d_gene: NA
CDR3nt: TGTGCCAGTACCACAACCGGGGGACAGCCCTACGAGCAGTACTTC
CDR3aa: CASTTTGGQPYEQYF

v_gene: TRBV28
abundance: few
j_gene: TRBJ1-2
d_gene: NA
CDR3nt: TGTGCCAGCAGTTCCTCAGACAGCTATGGCTACACCTTC
CDR3aa: CASSSSDSYGYTF

v_gene: TRBV30
abundance: NA
j_gene: TRBJ1-1
d_gene: NA
CDR3nt: TGTGCCTGGAGTGCCTGGGGAGGGGCGAATGAAGCTTTCTTT
CDR3aa: CAWSAWGGANEAFF

v_gene: TRBV7-3
abundance: NA
j_gene: TRBJ2-1
d_gene: NA
CDR3nt: TGTGCCAGCAGCTTGGGGGTAGGCGGTTACAATGAGCAGTTCTTC
CDR3aa: CASSLGVGGYNEQFF

v_gene: TRBV5-1
abundance: NA
j_gene: TRBJ1-2
d_gene: NA
CDR3nt: TGCGCCAGCAGCTTGGGCTGGGACGGAACTAACTATGGCTACACCTTC
CDR3aa: CASSLGWDGTNYGYTF

v_gene: TRBV5-1
abundance: NA
j_gene: TRBJ2-5
d_gene: NA
CDR3nt: TGCGCCAGCAGCTTGATTTCCCTACAAGAGACCCAGTACTTC
CDR3aa: CASSLISLQETQYF

v_gene: TRBV5-1
abundance: NA
j_gene: TRBJ1-1
d_gene: NA
CDR3nt: TGCGCCAGCAGCTTGGGGCAGACGAACACTGAAGCTTTCTTT
CDR3aa: CASSLGQTNTEAFF

v_gene: TRBV19
abundance: NA
j_gene: TRBJ2-3
d_gene: NA
CDR3nt: TGTGCCACCAGGGACACCCCTAGCACAGATACGCAGTATTTT
CDR3aa: CATRDTPSTDTQYF

v_gene: TRBV6-2/TRBV6-3
abundance: NA
j_gene: TRBJ2-7
d_gene: TRBD2
CDR3nt: TGTGCCAGCAGTTACCCTGGGACTAGCGGGTACGAGCAGTACTTC
CDR3aa: CASSYPGTSGYEQYF

v_gene: TRBV6-5
abundance: NA
j_gene: TRBJ2-2
d_gene: TRBD1
CDR3nt: TGTGCCAGCAGTTACCCGAGACAGGGCGGGGAGCTGTTTTTT
CDR3aa: CASSYPRQGGELFF

v_gene: TRBV6-5
abundance: NA
j_gene: TRBJ2-5
d_gene: NA
CDR3nt: TGTGCCAGCAGTTACTCGTCGGGAGACGCGGAGACCCAGTACTTC
CDR3aa: CASSYSSGDAETQYF

v_gene: TRBV15
abundance: NA
j_gene: TRBJ1-5
d_gene: NA
CDR3nt: TGTGCCACCAGCAGCGTGTGGCAGGGAAGCAATCAGCCCCAGCATTTT
CDR3aa: CATSSVWQGSNQPQHF

v_gene: TRBV18
abundance: once
j_gene: TRBJ1-3
d_gene: NA
CDR3nt: TGTGCCAGCTCACCTTATTCGGACTTCTCTGGAAACACCATATATTTT
CDR3aa: CASSPYSDFSGNTIYF

v_gene: TRBV19
abundance: NA
j_gene: TRBJ2-3
d_gene: NA
CDR3nt: TGTGCCAGTAGTATTTGGGGGACGGATAGCACAGATACGCAGTATTTT
CDR3aa: CASSIWGTDSTDTQYF

v_gene: TRBV7-2
abundance: once
j_gene: TRBJ2-5
d_gene: TRBD1
CDR3nt: TGTGCCAGCTCCCGGGACAGGGGGCCGGAGACCCAGTACTTC
CDR3aa: CASSRDRGPETQYF

v_gene: TRBV6-5
abundance: NA
j_gene: TRBJ1-5
d_gene: NA
CDR3nt: TGTGCCAGCCAGAGGGGAGATCAGCCCCAGCATTTT
CDR3aa: CASQRGDQPQHF

v_gene: TRBV18
abundance: NA
j_gene: TRBJ1-4
d_gene: NA
CDR3nt: TGTGCCAGCTCACCACCCGCCAGGCTTAATGAAAAACTGTTTTTT
CDR3aa: CASSPPARLNEKLFF

v_gene: TRBV6-5
abundance: few
j_gene: TRBJ2-7
d_gene: NA
CDR3nt: TGTGCCAGCAGATTCACGACAGGTAGAACCTACGAGCAGTACTTC
CDR3aa: CASRFTTGRTYEQYF

v_gene: TRBV11-2
abundance: NA
j_gene: TRBJ1-1
d_gene: NA
CDR3nt: TGTGCCAGCAGCTTATTGCAGGGCTACAACACTGAAGCTTTCTTT
CDR3aa: CASSLLQGYNTEAFF

v_gene: TRBV4-2
abundance: NA
j_gene: TRBJ1-3
d_gene: NA
CDR3nt: TGTGCCAGCACTTCTGGGGGTCAGGGAGACTCTGGAAACACCATATATTTT
CDR3aa: CASTSGGQGDSGNTIYF

v_gene: TRBV19
abundance: once
j_gene: TRBJ1-1
d_gene: NA
CDR3nt: TGTGCCAGTAGTATAGGCCCTTCAATGAACACTGAAGCTTTCTTT
CDR3aa: CASSIGPSMNTEAFF

v_gene: TRBV28
abundance: NA
j_gene: TRBJ1-5
d_gene: TRBD1
CDR3nt: TGTGCCAGCAGTTTATCCGGAGACAGGGGAAATCAGCCCCAGCATTTT
CDR3aa: CASSLSGDRGNQPQHF

v_gene: TRBV29-1
abundance: NA
j_gene: TRBJ2-5
d_gene: NA
CDR3nt: TGCAGCGTTGGGAGGGGAGAGTACCAAGAGACCCAGTACTTC
CDR3aa: CSVGRGEYQETQYF

v_gene: TRBV2
abundance: NA
j_gene: TRBJ2-7
d_gene: NA
CDR3nt: TGTGCCAGCAGTGAATTCGGTCAGGTGAACTACGAGCAGTACTTC
CDR3aa: CASSEFGQVNYEQYF